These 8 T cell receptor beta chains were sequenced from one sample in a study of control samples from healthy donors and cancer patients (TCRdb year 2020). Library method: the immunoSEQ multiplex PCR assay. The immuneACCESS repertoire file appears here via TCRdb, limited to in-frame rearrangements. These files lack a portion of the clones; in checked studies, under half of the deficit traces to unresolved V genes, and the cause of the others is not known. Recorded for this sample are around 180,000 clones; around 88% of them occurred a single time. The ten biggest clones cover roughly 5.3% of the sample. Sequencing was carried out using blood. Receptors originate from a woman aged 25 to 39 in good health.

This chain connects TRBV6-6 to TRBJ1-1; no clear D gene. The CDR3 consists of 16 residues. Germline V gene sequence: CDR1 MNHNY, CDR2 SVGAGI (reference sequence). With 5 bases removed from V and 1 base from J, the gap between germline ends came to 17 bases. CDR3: CASSPLDGQENTEAFF. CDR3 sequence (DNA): TGTGCCAGCAGTCCCTTGGACGGGCAAGAGAACACTGAAGCTTTCTTT.

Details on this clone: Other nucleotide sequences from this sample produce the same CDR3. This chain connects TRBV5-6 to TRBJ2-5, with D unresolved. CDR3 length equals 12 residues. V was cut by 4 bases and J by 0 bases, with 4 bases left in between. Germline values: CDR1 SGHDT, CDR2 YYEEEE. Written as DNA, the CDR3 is TGTGCCAGCAGCGCGTACCAAGAGACCCAGTACTTC. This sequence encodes CASSAYQETQYF.

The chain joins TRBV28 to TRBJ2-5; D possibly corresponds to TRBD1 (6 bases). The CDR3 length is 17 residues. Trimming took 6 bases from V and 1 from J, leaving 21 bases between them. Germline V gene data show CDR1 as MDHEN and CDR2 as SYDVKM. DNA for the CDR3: TGTGCCAGCAGAGCACCTGGGACAAAAAACGGCCAAGAGACCCAGTACTTC. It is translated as CASRAPGTKNGQETQYF. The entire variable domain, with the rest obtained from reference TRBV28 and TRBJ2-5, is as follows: DVKVTQSSRYLVKRTGEKVFLECVQDMDHENMFWYRQDPGLGLRLIYFSYDVKMKEKGDIPEGYSVSREKKERFSLILESASTNQTSMYLCASRAPGTKNGQETQYFGPGTRLLVL.

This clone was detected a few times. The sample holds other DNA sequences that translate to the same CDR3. In nucleotides, the CDR3 is TGTGCCAGCAGCTTAGGACCCGGAGAGACCCAGTACTTC. Translated, it gives CASSLGPGETQYF. V and J are TRBV11-3 and TRBJ2-5; D is uncertain. Trimming removed 1 base at V and 4 bases at J, with 7 bases between. Per the germline V gene, CDR1 is SGHNT and CDR2 is YENEEA. CDR3 length: 13 residues.

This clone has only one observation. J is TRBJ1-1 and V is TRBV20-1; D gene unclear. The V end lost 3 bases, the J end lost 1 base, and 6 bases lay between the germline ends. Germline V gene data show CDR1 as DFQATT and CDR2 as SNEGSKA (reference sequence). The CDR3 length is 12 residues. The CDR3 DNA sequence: TGCAGTGCTAGTACAGCGAACACTGAAGCTTTCTTT. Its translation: CSASTANTEAFF.

The CDR3 region has the DNA TGTGCCAGCAGGGACACAGGGGTTGGGGCCAACGTCCTGACTTTC. Translating it yields CASRDTGVGANVLTF. This rearrangement joins TRBV3-1 (or the pseudogene TRBV3-2) to TRBJ2-6; TRBD1 matches 7 bases. The CDR3 sequence is 15 residues long. Germline V CDR1 and CDR2: LGHDT, YNNKEL (reference sequence). Trimming removed 6 bases from V and 3 bases from J; junction bases left unmatched: 5.

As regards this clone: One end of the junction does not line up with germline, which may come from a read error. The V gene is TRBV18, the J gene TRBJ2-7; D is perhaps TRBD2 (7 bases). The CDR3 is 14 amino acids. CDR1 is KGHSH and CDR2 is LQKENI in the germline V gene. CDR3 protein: CASSPGPSAGGRRF. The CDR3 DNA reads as TGTGCCAGCTCACCCGGACCGAGCGCCGGGGGGCGTCGTTTC.

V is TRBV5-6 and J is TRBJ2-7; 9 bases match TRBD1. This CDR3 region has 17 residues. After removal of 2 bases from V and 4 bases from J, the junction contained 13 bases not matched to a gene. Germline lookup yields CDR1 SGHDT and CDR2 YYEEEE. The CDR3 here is CASSLTWKAGQGYEQYF. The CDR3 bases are TGTGCCAGCAGCTTAACTTGGAAGGCGGGACAGGGTTACGAGCAGTACTTC. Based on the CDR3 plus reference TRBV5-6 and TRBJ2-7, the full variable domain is DAGVTQSPTHLIKTRGQQVTLRCSPKSGHDTVSWYQQALGQGPQFIFQYYEEEERQRGNFPDRFSGHQFPNYSSELNVNALLLGDSALYLCASSLTWKAGQGYEQYFGPGTRLTVT.